A single sample gave rise to the 21 T cell receptor beta chains below, sequenced in a study of T cells in Graves' hyperthyroidism and ophthalmopathy. TCR beta CDR3 regions were amplified from RNA transcripts. TCR CDR3 regions were first amplified by RT-PCR with HTBI primers. TCRdb fed the multiplex PCR reads into MiXCR, producing one record per CDR3 protein. The sample includes 400,000 to 550,000 distinct CDR3 sequences, around an eighth of them seen just once. Specimen: blood. These receptors all come from a woman between 18 and 29 years old with Graves' hyperthyroidism.

A note on this clonotype: A much more abundant neighbour one base away suggests this may be a read error. The chain joins TRBV11-2 to TRBJ1-3; D not resolved. The CDR3 totals 17 residues. CDR1 is SGHAT, CDR2 FQNNGV, per germline. The CDR3 sequence: CASSLVGVPSAGSTIYF. The CDR3 DNA sequence: TGTGCCAGCAGCTTAGTTGGGGTCCCCTCGGCTGGAAGCACCATATATTTT.

At least ten counts were recorded for this clonotype. This rearrangement joins TRBV28 to TRBJ2-7, with D possibly called TRBD1 or TRBD2 (5 bases each). This CDR3 spans 12 amino acids. Germline CDR1 MDHEN, CDR2 SYDVKM. V dropped 10 bases and J dropped 2 bases, with 12 bases sitting between them. The CDR3 DNA is TGTGCCACTAGGGACGGTCCCTACGAGCAGTACTTC. It encodes CATRDGPYEQYF.

The chain employs TRBV10-1 and TRBJ2-1; the D gene is possibly TRBD1 (6 bases). The germline V gene has CDR1 WNHNN and CDR2 SYGVQD (reference sequence). The V end lost 6 bases, the J end lost 9 bases, and 9 bases lay between the germline ends. The CDR3 spans 11 residues. The CDR3 sequence is CASRRGTEQFF. The CDR3 bases are TGCGCCAGCAGAAGGGGGACTGAGCAGTTCTTC.

This clonotype was counted between two and nine times. The CDR3 region has the DNA TGTGCCATCAATGGAGGGGGGCAAGCTTTCTTT. It specifies CAINGGGQAFF. This chain connects TRBV10-3 to TRBJ1-1; weak D call: TRBD1 (6 bases). The CDR3 runs 11 residues. Trimming shortened V by 7 bases and J by 9 bases, and 12 bases separated the two germline ends. CDR1 is ENHRY and CDR2 is SYGVKD in the germline V gene.

The chain links TRBV4-2 to TRBJ2-1; TRBD2 matches 8 bases. There are 17 residues in the CDR3. Germline-derived CDR1 and CDR2 are LGHNA and YNFKEQ. With V trimmed by 4 bases and J by 5 bases, 13 bases remained unmatched. The CDR3: CASSREQTGGDNNEQFF. CDR3 DNA: TGTGCCAGCAGCCGCGAACAGACGGGGGGGGATAACAATGAGCAGTTCTTC.

This clonotype has a count of ten or more. The V call is TRBV28, the J call TRBJ2-2; TRBD2 matches 13 bases. In germline, CDR1 is MDHEN, CDR2 SYDVKM. With 1 base clipped from V and 6 bases from J, the junction kept 11 bases outside the gene matches. The CDR3 loop spans 19 amino acids. CDR3 loop: CASSLSAGTSGKQAGELFF. In nucleotides, the CDR3 is TGTGCCAGCAGTTTATCCGCCGGGACTAGCGGGAAGCAAGCCGGGGAGCTGTTTTTT.

This clonotype has a handful of counts. CDR3 protein: CASSLAKKTGGYTF. DNA of the CDR3: TGCGCCAGCAGCTTGGCCAAAAAAACGGGGGGCTACACCTTC. The genes are TRBV5-1 and TRBJ1-2; the D is unclear. The CDR3 spans 14 residues. In germline, CDR1 is SGHRS, CDR2 YFSETQ. The ends were cut back, 0 bases at V and 8 bases at J, with 14 bases in the middle.

This clonotype was recorded at least ten times. This chain joins TRBV13 and TRBJ1-6; D not certain. V was clipped by 2 bases and J by 9 bases, with 20 bases between them. Germline assignment: CDR1 PRHDT and CDR2 FYEKMQ (reference sequence). This CDR3 comprises 17 residues. CDR3 coding DNA: TGTGCCAGCAGCTTATTTGGAAGGGAAACTGGGATTTCACCCCTCCACTTT. Encoded protein: CASSLFGRETGISPLHF. The entire variable domain, with the rest obtained from reference TRBV13 and TRBJ1-6, is as follows: AAGVIQSPRHLIKEKRETATLKCYPIPRHDTVYWYQQGPGQDPQFLISFYEKMQSDKGSIPDRFSAQQFSDYHSELNMSSLELGDSALYFCASSLFGRETGISPLHFGNGTRLTVT.

The V call is TRBV28, the J call TRBJ2-2; D uncertain. Trimming pared 5 bases from V and 5 bases from J, leaving 18 bases between. The CDR3 runs to 16 residues. CDR1 MDHEN and CDR2 SYDVKM come from the germline V gene. This CDR3 reads CASSRTTPTRTGELFF. The DNA for the CDR3 is TGTGCCAGCAGTAGGACGACCCCGACCCGAACCGGGGAGCTGTTTTTT.

This clonotype was seen at least ten times. The V call is TRBV20-1, the J call TRBJ1-1, with 11 bases aligning to TRBD1. The CDR3 is made up of 13 amino acids. The J segment lost 9 bases and the V segment lost 6 bases, leaving 9 bases of the junction unmatched. The germline CDR1 and CDR2 sequences are DFQATT and SNEGSKA (reference sequence). CDR3 nucleotide sequence: TGCAGTGCAAGATCCGGGGACAGGGGGAAAGCTTTCTTT. Amino acids: CSARSGDRGKAFF.

This clonotype was recorded a few times. The chain recombines TRBV19 with TRBJ1-2, with TRBD1 matching over 8 bases. Per the germline V gene, CDR1 is LNHDA and CDR2 is SQIVND (reference sequence). This CDR3 region has 15 residues. V lost 1 base to trimming and J lost 8 bases; unmatched junction nucleotides: 9. The CDR3 coding sequence is TGTGCCAGTAGTATAGTTGGACAGGGAGCGGACGGCTACACCTTC. Amino acid sequence: CASSIVGQGADGYTF.

J is TRBJ1-6 and V is TRBV9; D is unclear. V was trimmed by 0 bases and J by 0 bases, leaving 13 bases between them. Germline CDR1 reads SGDLS; CDR2 reads YYNGEE. The CDR3 extends over 18 amino acids. The CDR3 DNA follows: TGTGCCAGCAGCGTAGAAGAGAGTCGATACTCCTATAATTCACCCCTCCACTTT. It encodes CASSVEESRYSYNSPLHF.

As concerns this clonotype: A much larger clone sits a single nucleotide away, making a read error possible. This sequence joins TRBV7-2 and TRBJ1-1, with D hard to call. Per germline, CDR1 SGHTA and CDR2 FQGNSA. The V end was cut by 0 bases, the J end by 5 bases, with 13 bases between. The length of the CDR3 is 15 residues. The chain's CDR3 is CASSLAGRGKTEAFF. CDR3 nucleotides: TGTGCCAGCAGCTTAGCGGGGAGAGGAAAAACTGAAGCTTTCTTT.

This clonotype was seen many times. This chain connects TRBV5-1 to TRBJ2-2, with TRBD2 as a possible D gene (6 bases). CDR3 size: 16 residues. Germline values: CDR1 SGHRS, CDR2 YFSETQ. V lost 0 bases, J lost 7 bases, and 16 bases lay in between. CDR3 coding DNA: TGCGCCAGCAGCTTGGAGGGACTCGGTATCGGCGGGGAGCTGTTTTTT. This sequence encodes CASSLEGLGIGGELFF.

This clonotype came up many times. This chain connects TRBV6-1 to TRBJ2-7; tentatively, D is TRBD1 or TRBD2 (5 bases each). CDR1 and CDR2 from the germline V gene are MNHNS and SASEGT. Trimming left V 3 bases short and J 0 bases short, with 12 bases between. CDR3 length equals 15 residues. For the CDR3, the DNA is TGTGCCAGCAGTGAGGAGCCAGGGAGCTCCTACGAGCAGTACTTC. Encoded protein: CASSEEPGSSYEQYF.

Note on this clonotype: This may be a read error: a much more frequent sequence differs by one nucleotide. The J gene is TRBJ2-5, the V gene TRBV18; TRBD1 matches 8 bases. From germline, CDR1 is KGHSH and CDR2 LQKENI. The ends lost 3 bases at V and 4 bases at J; junction bases unmatched: 7. CDR3 length: 15 residues. CDR3 DNA sequence: TGTGCCAGCTCACCGAGGACAGGGATTCGAGAGACCCAGTACTTC. Amino acid sequence: CASSPRTGIRETQYF.

A note on this clonotype: A clone one base away is much larger, so this may be a read error. The CDR3 DNA reads as TGTGCCAGCAGCTTAGCGGATGGACATCAGCCCCAGCATTTT. Residues: CASSLADGHQPQHF. V and J are TRBV7-9 and TRBJ1-5; D gene ambiguous. This CDR3 spans 14 amino acids. Germline V lookup: CDR1 SEHNR, CDR2 FQNEAQ (reference sequence). The germline V and J ends were trimmed by 0 bases and 5 bases, with 8 bases remaining between them.

The chain carries TRBV29-1 and TRBJ2-2, with TRBD2 identical over 12 bases. The CDR3 consists of 14 residues. With V trimmed by 7 bases and J by 3 bases, 3 bases remained unmatched. Germline assignment: CDR1 SQVTM and CDR2 ANQGSEA. The CDR3 nucleotides are TGCAGCGCCCTAGCGGGAGGGGACACCGGGGAGCTGTTTTTT. Translated: CSALAGGDTGELFF.

Comments on this clonotype: The DNA is omitted, as the CDR3 cannot be located on it reliably, and the CDR3 follows TCRdb's listing. The chain links TRBV2 to TRBJ1-1. The germline V gene has CDR1 SNHLY and CDR2 FYNNEI. The CDR3 comprises 22 residues, both ends counted. CDR3 in amino acids: CASRILANQETQYFGPGTEAFF.

The sample holds many counts of this clonotype. The chain uses TRBV12-3 or TRBV12-4 and TRBJ2-3; TRBD2 matches at 8 bases. The CDR3 covers 17 residues. The V segment lost 0 bases and the J segment 6 bases; nucleotides outside the gene matches: 11. CDR3 loop: CASSLAPGTSVWDTQYF. CDR3 DNA: TGTGCCAGCAGTTTAGCGCCTGGGACTAGTGTGTGGGATACGCAGTATTTT.

There are many counts of this clonotype. The CDR3 sequence: CASSLPTGGPTGELFF. The DNA of the CDR3 is TGTGCCAGCAGTTTACCGACGGGGGGGCCCACTGGGGAGCTGTTTTTT. The chain joins TRBV28 to TRBJ2-2; 8 positions agree with TRBD2. The ends lost 2 bases at V and 8 bases at J; junction bases unmatched: 10. The CDR3 length is 16 residues. CDR1 is MDHEN and CDR2 is SYDVKM in the germline V gene.